What follows is one TCR beta chain and its context. Its antigen is undetermined. A process of 5'RACE template switching, which added a universal primer site and UMIs, was used to make TCR cDNA. TCRdb reprocessed the 5' RACE reads with MiXCR, giving one entry per CDR3 protein. Counted here are a few hundred thousand distinct CDR3 sequences, 8% to 10% occurring once; the ten biggest clones make up 15% to 20%. These data originate in a study of T cells after yellow fever vaccination. Across the whole study: Where fractions had low cell numbers, libraries were prepared from them with the SMART-Seq v4 Ultra Low Input RNA kit. General study results and limits: Clones that expanded after primary vaccination mostly reappeared after the booster (nearly 98% CD4, approximately 87% CD8). There was a possibility that FACS-sorted repertoires contained abundant clonotypes contaminating from the bulk population.

The CDR3 sequence is 13 residues long. Germline values: CDR1 MNHNS, CDR2 SASEGT. V dropped 9 bases and J dropped 0 bases, with 12 bases sitting between them. This receptor was taken from a young man who received the YFV17D yellow fever vaccine. Sequencing used PBMCs, obtained on the day of the first yellow fever vaccination. The genes are TRBV6-1 and TRBJ2-7, with unresolved D. CDR3 DNA: TGTGCCAGTCAAAGCCTAAACTCCTACGAGCAGTACGTC. The encoded protein is CASQSLNSYEQYV.